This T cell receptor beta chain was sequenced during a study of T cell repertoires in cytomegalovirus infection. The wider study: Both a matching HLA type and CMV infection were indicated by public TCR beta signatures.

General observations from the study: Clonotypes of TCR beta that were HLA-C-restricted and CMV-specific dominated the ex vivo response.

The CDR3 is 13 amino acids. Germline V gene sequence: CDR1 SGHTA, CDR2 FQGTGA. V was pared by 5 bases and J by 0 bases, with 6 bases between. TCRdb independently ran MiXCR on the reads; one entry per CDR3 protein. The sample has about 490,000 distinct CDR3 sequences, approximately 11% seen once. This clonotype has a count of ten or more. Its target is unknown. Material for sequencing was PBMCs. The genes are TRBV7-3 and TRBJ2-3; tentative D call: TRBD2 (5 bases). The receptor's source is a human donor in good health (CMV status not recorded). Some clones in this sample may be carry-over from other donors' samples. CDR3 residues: CASSSGSTDTQYF. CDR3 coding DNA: TGTGCCAGCAGCAGCGGAAGCACAGATACGCAGTATTTT.